Listed here are 32 T cell receptor beta chains from one sample, sequenced in a study of T cells expressing NK-cell markers. TCRdb re-called the 5' RACE reads and gives one entry per CDR3 protein, without DNA. This table holds roughly 170,000 distinct CDR3 sequences. Sequenced material: blood T cells: a sorted CD56 or NKG2C T cell subset, CD4+ or CD8+ T cells, or bulk PBMC T cells (not recorded which). Receptors were obtained from a woman between 18 and 69 years old in good health.

This chain connects TRBV7-6 to TRBJ1-1; TCRdb's D call, TRBD1, is unchecked because there is no DNA. Germline V CDR1 and CDR2: SGHVS, FNYEAQ. The CDR3 runs to 13 residues. The CDR3 reads CASSRRMGDEAFF.

The chain employs TRBV29-1 and TRBJ2-7; no DNA is available, so the TRBD2 call from TCRdb remains unchecked. The germline CDR1 and CDR2 sequences are SQVTM and ANQGSEA. This CDR3 spans 14 amino acids. The CDR3 sequence: CSVRGRASSHEQYF.

The genes are TRBV18 and TRBJ2-5; the TCRdb D gene call, TRBD2, has no DNA to confirm it. Germline V lookup: CDR1 KGHSH, CDR2 LQKENI. The CDR3 covers 16 residues. This CDR3 reads CASSPPLGVGRETQYF.

The genes are TRBV29-1 and TRBJ2-3; TCRdb returns TRBD1, unconfirmable since there is no DNA. This CDR3 contains 15 residues. Per the germline V gene, CDR1 is SQVTM and CDR2 is ANQGSEA. The CDR3 here is CSVAPTGAGGDTQYF.

The rearrangement joins TRBV20-1 to TRBJ1-5; absent DNA, TCRdb's TRBD1 call cannot be checked. Germline V gene sequence: CDR1 DFQATT, CDR2 SNEGSKA (reference sequence). There are 15 residues in the CDR3. CDR3 loop: CSASFTGLGNQPQHF.

The J gene is TRBJ2-1, the V gene TRBV24-1; TCRdb's D call of TRBD2 is untestable without DNA. This CDR3 spans 16 amino acids. Per germline, CDR1 KGHDR and CDR2 SFDVKD. CDR3 sequence: CATSDFGLAGDNEQFF.

This chain uses TRBV29-1 with TRBJ1-1; the TRBD1 assignment by TCRdb is unverifiable without DNA. The length of the CDR3 is 14 residues. The germline V gene has CDR1 SQVTM and CDR2 ANQGSEA. The CDR3 protein is CSVEKGGVIPEAFF.

This rearrangement joins TRBV20-1 to TRBJ2-3; TCRdb selects TRBD1, and the lack of DNA leaves this call unchecked. Germline-derived CDR1 and CDR2 are DFQATT and SNEGSKA (reference sequence). The CDR3 has 12 residues. The CDR3 loop reads CSLWRITDTQYF.

The V and J genes are TRBV5-1 and TRBJ1-4. The CDR3 spans 16 residues. Germline V gives CDR1 SGHRS, CDR2 YFSETQ. The CDR3 protein is CASSSGVGYDNEKLFF.

The V and J genes are TRBV6-1 and TRBJ1-1; TCRdb reports TRBD1, a call that lacks DNA to check it against. Germline values: CDR1 MNHNS, CDR2 SASEGT. There are 14 residues in the CDR3. CDR3 sequence reads: CASRRGQGTTEAFF.

The J gene is TRBJ2-1, the V gene TRBV2. The CDR3 is 13 amino acids. Germline CDR1 reads SNHLY; CDR2 reads FYNNEI. CDR3 protein: CASRTNTYNEQFF.

The chain links TRBV29-1 to TRBJ1-2; the D call of TRBD1 rests on TCRdb alone, since no DNA is present to check it. CDR3 size: 14 residues. Germline assignment: CDR1 SQVTM and CDR2 ANQGSEA. CDR3 sequence: CSVEEQGVPYGYTF.

The chain has TRBV4-2 and TRBJ2-3; TCRdb selects TRBD2, and the lack of DNA leaves this call unchecked. The CDR3 loop spans 16 amino acids. Germline loops: CDR1 LGHNA, CDR2 YNFKEQ. The CDR3 is CASSHVGERGTDTQYF.

The J gene is TRBJ2-7, the V gene TRBV6-1; TCRdb proposes TRBD2, but this gene call is untestable without DNA. The CDR3 loop spans 17 amino acids. Germline CDR1 is MNHNS and CDR2 is SASEGT. The chain's CDR3 is CASSDTSWEGGYYEQYF.

The chain is built from TRBV9 and TRBJ1-3. The CDR3 runs to 16 residues. In germline, CDR1 is SGDLS, CDR2 YYNGEE. CDR3 protein: CASSVAAQVSGNTIYF.

The chain employs TRBV29-1 and TRBJ2-2; the D call of TRBD1 rests on TCRdb alone, since no DNA is present to check it. This CDR3 spans 15 amino acids. CDR1 is SQVTM and CDR2 is ANQGSEA in the germline V gene. CDR3 region: CSVRDGTSNTGELFF.

The chain employs TRBV6-1 and TRBJ2-1. CDR1 MNHNS and CDR2 SASEGT come from the germline V gene. The CDR3 extends over 13 amino acids. The CDR3 region is CASSEDSYNEQFF.

The rearrangement uses TRBV20-1 and TRBJ1-1. The V gene's germline CDR1 is DFQATT and CDR2 SNEGSKA (reference sequence). The CDR3 spans 14 residues. The CDR3 protein is CSARRGRANTEAFF.

This chain joins TRBV5-5 and TRBJ1-1. This CDR3 is 14 amino acids long. Germline-derived CDR1 and CDR2 are SGHKS and YYEKEE (reference sequence). The CDR3 sequence is CASSFIFDTTEAFF.

V is TRBV6-4 and J is TRBJ2-1; TCRdb reports TRBD2, a call that lacks DNA to check it against. The CDR3 totals 16 residues. The V gene's germline CDR1 is MRHNA and CDR2 SNTAGT. CDR3 protein: CASSQRTSGSQNEQFF.

The chain combines TRBV10-3 with TRBJ2-5; lacking DNA, the TRBD1 call made by TCRdb goes unchecked. The CDR3 totals 14 residues. The germline V gene encodes CDR1 ENHRY and CDR2 SYGVKD. The CDR3 reads CAISEGQNQETQYF.

The chain recombines TRBV6-1 with TRBJ1-2; there is no DNA to check the TCRdb D call of TRBD1. CDR3 size: 15 residues. The germline CDR1 and CDR2 sequences are MNHNS and SASEGT. The CDR3 reads CASNPLEGANYGYTF.

This chain joins TRBV5-1 and TRBJ1-2. This CDR3 has 14 residues. Per the germline V gene, CDR1 is SGHRS and CDR2 is YFSETQ. The CDR3 loop is CASSTPASWDGYTF.

The V gene is TRBV5-1, the J gene TRBJ2-2. The CDR3 length is 15 residues. Germline-derived CDR1 and CDR2 are SGHRS and YFSETQ. CDR3 amino acids: CASSFITPGPGELFF.

V gene TRBV2 combines with J gene TRBJ2-2. The CDR3 is 17 amino acids. Germline V gives CDR1 SNHLY, CDR2 FYNNEI. CDR3 loop: CASRYSSGYMNTGELFF.

This chain joins TRBV20-1 and TRBJ2-7; TCRdb's D gene call, TRBD2, goes unchecked for lack of DNA. The CDR3 consists of 13 residues. CDR1 is DFQATT and CDR2 is SNEGSKA in the germline V gene (reference sequence). The CDR3 sequence: CSARFRLAGGQYF.

J is TRBJ2-2 and V is TRBV18; as DNA is missing, the TRBD1 call by TCRdb cannot be tested. The CDR3 extends over 16 amino acids. CDR1 is KGHSH and CDR2 is LQKENI in the germline V gene. CDR3 sequence reads: CASSNQDKAVTGELFF.

V usage is TRBV7-8 and J usage is TRBJ1-5. The CDR3 loop spans 16 amino acids. Germline CDR1 and CDR2: SGHVS and FQNEAQ. CDR3 sequence reads: CASSLARVASNQPQHF.

The chain carries TRBV24-1 and TRBJ2-1. This CDR3 contains 16 residues. Germline V gene data show CDR1 as KGHDR and CDR2 as SFDVKD. CDR3 amino acids: CATSDSDPKRIGEQFF.

This chain joins TRBV20-1 and TRBJ2-5. The germline gives CDR1 DFQATT, CDR2 SNEGSKA (reference sequence). The CDR3 has 12 amino acids. CDR3 amino acids: CSVVIQQETQYF.

The CDR3 protein is CSARPSWGIQETQYF. The gene calls are TRBV20-1 and TRBJ2-5; as DNA is missing, the TRBD1 call by TCRdb cannot be tested. Germline loops: CDR1 DFQATT, CDR2 SNEGSKA (reference sequence). The CDR3 is 15 residues long.

The J gene is TRBJ1-2, the V gene TRBV6-5; TCRdb outputs TRBD1, but without DNA this stays unchecked. Germline loops: CDR1 MNHEY, CDR2 SVGAGI. The CDR3 contains 13 residues. This CDR3 is CASRPTGSSGYTF.